The text below deals with one T cell receptor beta chain. This CDR3 has 14 residues. CDR1 is MDHEN, CDR2 SYDVKM, per germline. Trimming removed 6 bases from V and 2 bases from J, with 14 bases in between. In the original processing: Amplification of reference gene primers was used by the study to estimate nucleated cell counts. Profiled with immunoSEQ multiplex PCR; TCRdb holds only in-frame clones, not every one. V and J calls and clone size are copied from that table; D and trimming were computed from the DNA. The sample yields roughly 300,000 clones, around 85% seen once. The sample belongs to a study of blood T cell repertoires in COVID-19. Across the whole study: Specimens from acute and convalescent COVID-19 originated in the United States, Italy and Spain. T cells, B-cell-depleted T cells, or PBMCs provided the cDNA or gDNA that served as material.

Specimen: PBMCs or T cells enriched from blood (not recorded which). This sequence originates from a woman in her thirties or forties with acute COVID-19. V and J are TRBV28 and TRBJ2-7; perhaps TRBD1 as D (5 bases). The CDR3 sequence is CASREFRVPYEQYF. The CDR3 nucleotides are TGTGCCAGCAGAGAGTTCAGGGTACCCTACGAGCAGTACTTC.